This is a list of T cell receptor beta chains from one sample in a study of neoadjuvant nivolumab and ipilimumab in lung cancer. Sequencing used immunoSEQ multiplex PCR; TCRdb keeps in-frame clones, though not all of them. The table includes about 1,400 clones, 80% detected once. Material: tumor tissue, obtained before neoadjuvant nivolumab, alone or with ipilimumab. These receptors were obtained from an adult with non-small cell lung cancer. The CDR3 runs from the conserved cysteine through the conserved F or W. The D gene is left open where the match is weak. Part of the rows lack a size; the others show once, few, many or a class for expanded clones.

j_call: TRBJ1-5
clone_size: .
v_call: TRBV5-1
d_call: TRBD1
cdr3_nt: TGCGCCAGCAGCGCGGGACAGGGGAATCAGCCCCAGCATTTT
cdr3_aa: CASSAGQGNQPQHF

j_call: TRBJ2-7
clone_size: .
v_call: TRBV19
d_call: .
cdr3_nt: TGTGCCAGTAGTGTGGGAGCGTACTACGAGCAGTACTTC
cdr3_aa: CASSVGAYYEQYF

j_call: TRBJ1-5
clone_size: .
v_call: TRBV6-5
d_call: TRBD1
cdr3_nt: TGTGCCAGCCGGACAGGAGTCAATCAGCCCCAGCATTTT
cdr3_aa: CASRTGVNQPQHF

j_call: TRBJ1-4
clone_size: .
v_call: TRBV2
d_call: .
cdr3_nt: TGTGCCAGCAGCCGAGATGAAAAACTGTTTTTT
cdr3_aa: CASSRDEKLFF

j_call: TRBJ2-7
clone_size: .
v_call: TRBV6-6
d_call: TRBD1
cdr3_nt: TGTGCCAGCAGCTCGACAGGGGTCGAGCAGTACTTC
cdr3_aa: CASSSTGVEQYF

j_call: TRBJ1-6
clone_size: .
v_call: TRBV11-2
d_call: .
cdr3_nt: TGTGCCAGCAGCTTAGATAGCTCCTATAATTCACCCCTCCACTTT
cdr3_aa: CASSLDSSYNSPLHF

j_call: TRBJ2-2
clone_size: .
v_call: TRBV4-1
d_call: TRBD2
cdr3_nt: TGCGCCAGCAGCCAAGAGGGACTAGCGGGAGGGAACACCGGGGAGCTGTTTTTT
cdr3_aa: CASSQEGLAGGNTGELFF

j_call: TRBJ2-2
clone_size: .
v_call: TRBV5-1
d_call: TRBD1
cdr3_nt: TGCGCCAGCAGTTCGGGACAGGGCTTATCCGGGGAGCTGTTTTTT
cdr3_aa: CASSSGQGLSGELFF

j_call: TRBJ1-5
clone_size: .
v_call: TRBV6-5
d_call: .
cdr3_nt: TGTGCCAGCCGGAGAGGTGGGTTTGGCAATCAGCCCCAGCATTTT
cdr3_aa: CASRRGGFGNQPQHF

j_call: TRBJ2-3
clone_size: .
v_call: TRBV18
d_call: .
cdr3_nt: TGTGCCAGCTCACCAAGGACGGGAGCGGCGGATACGCAGTATTTT
cdr3_aa: CASSPRTGAADTQYF

j_call: TRBJ2-1
clone_size: .
v_call: TRBV10-1
d_call: .
cdr3_nt: TGCGCCAGCAGTGAGTCCTCTTTATGGGGGCCCTACAATGAGCAGTTCTTC
cdr3_aa: CASSESSLWGPYNEQFF

j_call: TRBJ1-5
clone_size: .
v_call: TRBV27
d_call: .
cdr3_nt: TGTGCCAGCAGTTTAAAAGGAAATTGGCAGCCCCAGCATTTT
cdr3_aa: CASSLKGNWQPQHF

j_call: TRBJ1-5
clone_size: .
v_call: TRBV2
d_call: .
cdr3_nt: TGTGCCAGCAGTGAACTGGGAGGGGACTATAGCAATCAGCCCCAGCATTTT
cdr3_aa: CASSELGGDYSNQPQHF

j_call: TRBJ1-1
clone_size: .
v_call: TRBV15
d_call: .
cdr3_nt: TGTGCCACCAGCAGAGAAGGGCGGGACACTGAAGCTTTCTTT
cdr3_aa: CATSREGRDTEAFF

j_call: TRBJ2-3
clone_size: .
v_call: TRBV6-5
d_call: .
cdr3_nt: TGTGCCAGCAGCCGCCGGGACGGATTCACAGATACGCAGTATTTT
cdr3_aa: CASSRRDGFTDTQYF

j_call: TRBJ2-1
clone_size: once
v_call: TRBV2
d_call: TRBD2
cdr3_nt: TGTGCCAGCAGTACCGGGACTAGCGGGAGGGCCGCTGAGCAGTTCTTC
cdr3_aa: CASSTGTSGRAAEQFF

j_call: TRBJ2-7
clone_size: .
v_call: TRBV18
d_call: TRBD1
cdr3_nt: TGTGCCAGCTCACCAAAGACAGGGAGCTCCTACGAGCAGTACTTC
cdr3_aa: CASSPKTGSSYEQYF

j_call: TRBJ1-4
clone_size: .
v_call: TRBV18
d_call: .
cdr3_nt: TGTGCCAGCGACAAAGGGGCCGCCGTCCCTAATGAAAAACTGTTTTTT
cdr3_aa: CASDKGAAVPNEKLFF

j_call: TRBJ2-7
clone_size: .
v_call: TRBV5-4
d_call: .
cdr3_nt: TGTGCCAGCAGCTCGTCGACGGTCACCTACGAGCAGTACTTC
cdr3_aa: CASSSSTVTYEQYF

j_call: TRBJ2-3
clone_size: once
v_call: TRBV15
d_call: TRBD1
cdr3_nt: TGTGCCACCAGCGGCGGGGACAGGGACGGCACAGATACGCAGTATTTT
cdr3_aa: CATSGGDRDGTDTQYF

j_call: TRBJ2-1
clone_size: .
v_call: TRBV7-2
d_call: TRBD2
cdr3_nt: TGTGCCAGCAGCCTCGGGAGGATACCCTACAATGAGCAGTTCTTC
cdr3_aa: CASSLGRIPYNEQFF

j_call: TRBJ1-5
clone_size: .
v_call: TRBV7-2
d_call: .
cdr3_nt: TGTGCCAGCAGCGGCGATAGCAATCAGCCCCAGCATTTT
cdr3_aa: CASSGDSNQPQHF

j_call: TRBJ2-1
clone_size: .
v_call: TRBV6-4
d_call: TRBD2
cdr3_nt: TGTGCCAGCAGCGACGGACTAGCGGGAGGCAATGAGCAGTTCTTC
cdr3_aa: CASSDGLAGGNEQFF

j_call: TRBJ1-2
clone_size: .
v_call: TRBV30
d_call: TRBD1
cdr3_nt: TGTGCCTGGAGTGTACGACAGGGAATATACGGCTACACCTTC
cdr3_aa: CAWSVRQGIYGYTF

j_call: TRBJ2-1
clone_size: .
v_call: TRBV12-5
d_call: .
cdr3_nt: TGTGCTAGCCGTTCTAGCGTCCACAATGAGCAGTTCTTC
cdr3_aa: CASRSSVHNEQFF

j_call: TRBJ2-1
clone_size: .
v_call: TRBV10-2
d_call: .
cdr3_nt: TGCGCCAGTAATCCGGGACACCCCTACAATGAGCAGTTCTTC
cdr3_aa: CASNPGHPYNEQFF

j_call: TRBJ2-1
clone_size: .
v_call: TRBV5-4
d_call: TRBD2
cdr3_nt: TGTGCCAGCAGCTTGGGGACTAGCGGGAGATCAGATGAGCAGTTCTTC
cdr3_aa: CASSLGTSGRSDEQFF

j_call: TRBJ2-7
clone_size: .
v_call: TRBV2
d_call: .
cdr3_nt: TGTGCCAGCAGTGACCTTCTAGTCCTCTACGAGCAGTACTTC
cdr3_aa: CASSDLLVLYEQYF